The clone carrying this TCR beta chain was seen repeatedly, ten times or more. The antigen remains undetermined. This CDR3 is 14 amino acids long. Per germline, CDR1 MDHEN and CDR2 SYDVKM. Trimming cost V 2 bases and J 4 bases, with 11 bases left between them. This sample is part of a study of T cells in Graves' hyperthyroidism and ophthalmopathy. Study-wide findings and caveats: For ophthalmopathy, model prediction preceded onset by a median about 6 months. Most thyroid-expanded clonotypes above 0.001 were also found in blood.

The investigators amplified TCR beta CDR3 regions from RNA transcripts. Researchers ran a first-round RT-PCR on the TCR CDR3 using the HTBI primer set. TCRdb re-analysed the multiplex PCR reads in MiXCR, keeping a single row per CDR3 protein. This table has hundreds of thousands of distinct CDR3 sequences, 13% appearing once. Graves' hyperthyroidism qualified as stable when ophthalmopathy did not progress within 18 months. The sequenced sample was blood. The chain recombines TRBV28 with TRBJ1-2; D is unclear. The sequence came from a woman in her late teens or twenties with Graves' hyperthyroidism. The CDR3 DNA sequence: TGTGCCAGCAGTTTACGGACCGCCTCCTATGGCTACACCTTC. Residues: CASSLRTASYGYTF.